What follows is one T cell receptor beta chain and its context. This clone's antigen is unknown. No base quality values were provided; no much bigger clone lies one nucleotide off. The CDR3 holds 16 amino acids from the cysteine to the phenylalanine. Of the read, only the CDR3 DNA is kept; its 48 bases are in frame from base 1. CDR1 is given as SEHNR and CDR2 as FQNEAQ, both from the germline V gene (reference sequence). Germline trimming amounts to 5 bases on V and 2 bases on J, with 5 as the count of junction bases outside the gene matches. This sample is part of a study of shared clonotypes between healthy human individuals (dated by TCRdb to about 2020). Describing the broader study: The cohort included three men and a couple of women between 18 and 49 years of age. The study deeply sequenced blood TCR repertoires of about five healthy adults to estimate repertoire size and the extent of clonotype sharing between individuals. For each donor, CD4 naive and CD4 memory were each run on three plates, CD8 naive on two plates, and CD8 memory on one plate. Per donor, leukapheresis produced somewhere between about 0.8 and 9 billion PBMCs. Different laboratories and diverse techniques were used to prepare libraries and sequence TCR repertoires, to increase sequencing depth and limit assay-specific biases.

Using the deep immunoSEQ assay, TCR CDR3 regions were amplified from genomic DNA by multiplex PCR. Extracted genomic DNA from each cell subset was distributed evenly across all wells of several immunoSEQ 96-well plates, and each plate was treated as a replicate. For sorted subsets, 200 to 250 ng of genomic DNA, equivalent to roughly 33,000 T cell genomes, went into each replicate PCR. Purified libraries were measured with a Qubit 3.0 fluorometer, size-checked on a Bioanalyzer 2100, and measured again with the KAPA Library Quantification kit. Every immunoSEQ 96-well plate was sequenced on a dedicated single-read 150-cycle Illumina NextSeq 550 flow cell. Under the source paper's analysis protocol: The immunoSEQ output contained only junctional sequences without quality scores, so filtering could not match that applied to full-length reads. Sequences were annotated with PyIR, a Python wrapper for IgBLAST v1.9, and V/J genes and CDR3 were assigned using IMGT germline references. Any read was removed if the V/J assignment was weak (E-value above 1e-6), the CDR3 was missing, or the read contained stop codons, out-of-frame junctions, or ambiguous translated residues. V3J clonotypes were defined by identical inferred V gene, J gene, and CDR3 amino acid sequence. Percentage overlap between repertoires was computed as shared unique clonotypes divided by the size of the smaller repertoire. Richness of each repertoire was evaluated using RTK rarefaction, the Chao1 estimator, and Recon v2.1 estimates of unobserved clonotypes. OLGA was used to compute generation probabilities for all TCRbeta clonotypes that the gDNA method yielded from a handful of donors. Held by TCRdb, this immuneACCESS table contains in-frame sequences only and omits some clones. Under half of the omission traces to an unresolved V gene where checked; the cause of the rest is unknown. The V and J calls and the clone size are those of that table, but D and trimming were determined from the DNA. This sample comprises about 100,000 clones, 60% to 75% of them detected only once. The leading ten clones occupy approximately 55% of the sample.

Healthy HIV-negative adults with no recently reported acute infections or vaccinations were included as donors. Only Caucasian adults living in Nashville, Tennessee, USA were represented among the donors. The CD8 memory samples were a combination of magnetically selected CD45RO+ cells and CCR7-negative CD45RA+ effector memory (TemRA) cells. After blood collection by leukapheresis, PBMCs were isolated using Ficoll-Histopaque density gradient centrifugation and then cryopreserved in the vapor phase of liquid nitrogen. Analytical flow cytometry was used to check the purity and quantity of every magnetically sorted T cell population. Genomic DNA was isolated from every sorted fraction and measured by UV absorbance on a Nanodrop 2000c. Broader findings and caveats from the paper: Based on pairwise subsampling, the degree of clonotype sharing among donors was expected to be affected by sequencing depth. Sharing across a few donors was observed for around 5% of naive CD4, 3% to 3.5% of naive CD8, over 2% of memory CD4, and roughly 0.4% of memory CD8 clonotypes. Larger estimated clonotype richness was generally found for naive subsets than for memory subsets. The genetic and exposure-history diversity represented was limited by the small number of donors. Rarefaction of sorted-subset datasets indicated incomplete sequencing despite the large sequencing depth. Compared with non-shared clonotypes, clonotypes shared by all four sorted-subset donors had higher generation probabilities. Sampling was restricted to blood, and TCR repertoires in tissue are likely to differ from TCR repertoires in blood.

The sequence derives from a man between 25 and 39 years old in good health. The sequenced material came from memory CD8+ T cells sorted from blood. This specimen's cell subset or site label, per the study, means: CD45RO+ cells pooled with CCR7-negative TemRA cells. The V and J genes are TRBV7-9 and TRBJ2-6; TRBD1 lines up with 8 middle nucleotides. The sequenced DNA is TGTGCCAGCAGCGGAGGCAGGGGGCCTGGGGCCAACGTCCTGACTTTC. It translates as CASSGGRGPGANVLTF.